This is a list of T cell receptor beta chains from one sample in a study of human T cells and chemical hapten exposure. TCRdb re-derived calls from the RACE reads in MiXCR, one entry per CDR3 protein. Of around 130,000 distinct CDR3 sequences listed, about 10% were seen once; the top ten hold about 2.4%. Sequencing used whole blood, obtained in connection with sensitization to the hapten diphenylcyclopropenone (DPC). All receptors come from a woman aged 45-65 years with alopecia areata. Some clones in this sample may be carry-over from other donors' samples. Each CDR3 is given with its conserved first and last residue. Fields, in order: D gene, clone size, J gene, V gene, CDR3 protein, CDR3 DNA. D genes are given only for firm matches. Clone size is stated in some rows and not others, as once, few, many or a class when expanded.

TRBD1,many,TRBJ2-1,TRBV6-5,CASSYRAKRGGVLYNEQFF,TGTGCCAGCAGTTACAGGGCTAAACGAGGGGGCGTTCTGTACAATGAGCAGTTCTTC
.,.,TRBJ1-2,TRBV5-1,CATRVGSNDGYTF,TGCGCCACCAGAGTAGGGTCGAACGATGGCTACACCTTC
.,many,TRBJ2-3,TRBV24-1,CATSDPLTDTQYF,TGTGCCACCAGTGATCCCCTCACAGATACGCAGTATTTT
.,.,TRBJ2-3,TRBV4-2,CASSGKGQRTVTDTQYF,TGTGCCAGCAGCGGCAAGGGGCAGCGGACCGTCACAGATACGCAGTATTTT
.,many,TRBJ2-4,TRBV28,CASREVGDSIQYF,TGTGCCAGCCGGGAGGTTGGGGACAGCATTCAGTACTTC
TRBD2,.,TRBJ2-1,TRBV12-3/TRBV12-4,CASSLGTRGNEQFF,TGTGCCAGCAGTTTAGGGACTAGGGGCAATGAGCAGTTCTTC
.,many,TRBJ2-7,TRBV28,CASRGPVFGQYF,TGTGCCAGCAGGGGACCAGTCTTCGGGCAGTACTTC
.,few,TRBJ1-4,TRBV27,CASSFSSVRSGSNEKLFF,TGTGCCAGCAGTTTCTCATCCGTTCGGAGCGGGTCTAATGAAAAACTGTTTTTT
.,.,TRBJ2-7,TRBV28,CASADRIYEQYF,TGTGCCAGCGCTGACAGAATCTACGAGCAGTACTTC
TRBD2,few,TRBJ2-2,TRBV9,CASSPRGSGRTGELFF,TGTGCCAGCAGCCCCCGGGGTAGCGGGAGAACCGGGGAGCTGTTTTTT
TRBD1,.,TRBJ1-1,TRBV29-1,CSALGQLNTEAFF,TGCAGCGCCTTGGGACAGCTGAACACTGAAGCTTTCTTT
.,many,TRBJ2-7,TRBV6-5,CASSSFEGPEAHEQYF,TGTGCCAGCAGTTCTTTTGAAGGACCCGAGGCCCACGAGCAGTACTTC
TRBD2,few,TRBJ2-3,TRBV5-6,CATLLWAGETQYF,TGTGCCACCCTACTATGGGCGGGGGAGACGCAGTATTTT
.,.,TRBJ2-1,TRBV7-3,CASSLTFYQGSREQFF,TGTGCCAGCAGCTTAACGTTCTACCAGGGGTCGAGGGAGCAGTTCTTC
.,.,TRBJ1-2,TRBV29-1,CTVDGYTF,TGCACAGTGGACGGCTACACCTTC
TRBD1,.,TRBJ1-6,TRBV6-5,CATQYRFKGGGFSPLHF,TGTGCCACCCAATATCGATTTAAAGGGGGCGGTTTTTCACCCCTCCACTTT
.,few,TRBJ1-1,TRBV5-5,CASSVATANTEAFF,TGTGCCAGCTCGGTCGCGACAGCGAACACTGAAGCTTTCTTT
.,many,TRBJ2-1,TRBV24-1,CATSDLRGSSYNEQFF,TGTGCCACCAGTGATTTGCGGGGGAGCTCCTACAATGAGCAGTTCTTC
.,.,TRBJ2-5,TRBV11-3,CASSLGGLSGETQYF,TGTGCCAGCAGCTTAGGCGGACTGTCTGGGGAGACCCAGTACTTC
.,few,TRBJ1-5,TRBV6-6,CASSGEGLIWEPQHF,TGTGCCAGCAGTGGTGAGGGACTTATTTGGGAGCCCCAGCATTTT
TRBD1,many,TRBJ1-1,TRBV12-3/TRBV12-4,CASNPRQGRVDTEAFF,TGTGCCAGCAACCCGCGACAGGGTAGGGTGGACACTGAAGCTTTCTTT
.,many,TRBJ2-3,TRBV24-1,CATRGVVRGPDTQYF,TGTGCCACCAGGGGGGTCGTGCGGGGGCCAGATACGCAGTATTTT
.,.,TRBJ2-3,TRBV21-1,CASSRSGLAGFSTDTQYF,TGTGCCAGCAGCCGTAGTGGACTAGCGGGGTTTAGCACAGATACGCAGTATTTT
.,few,TRBJ1-2,TRBV30,CAWSVQLGGYTF,TGTGCCTGGAGTGTCCAGTTGGGTGGCTACACCTTC
TRBD1,many,TRBJ1-2,TRBV20-1,CSAPRGDGYTF,TGCAGTGCCCCCAGGGGGGACGGCTACACCTTC
.,few,TRBJ1-1,TRBV3-1,CASSPRGAWDTEAFF,TGTGCCAGCAGCCCCCGCGGCGCATGGGACACTGAAGCTTTCTTT
TRBD2,many,TRBJ2-3,TRBV28,CASKPAGLAGRDTQYF,TGTGCCAGCAAACCAGCGGGGCTAGCGGGCCGAGATACGCAGTATTTT
TRBD1,few,TRBJ1-1,TRBV12-5,CASGFNTGGDRKNTEAFF,TGTGCTAGTGGTTTCAATACAGGGGGCGACAGAAAAAACACTGAAGCTTTCTTT
.,.,TRBJ1-6,TRBV5-4,CASSYPLKRENSPLHF,TGTGCCAGCAGCTACCCTCTGAAGCGGGAGAATTCACCCCTCCACTTT
.,many,TRBJ2-3,TRBV6-1,CASSERSAPDTQYF,TGTGCCAGCAGTGAAAGGAGTGCCCCGGATACGCAGTATTTT
.,few,TRBJ1-3,TRBV10-3,CAIMTDVGNTIYF,TGTGCCATCATGACGGACGTTGGAAACACCATATATTTT
.,.,TRBJ2-2,TRBV28,CASSSPNTGELFF,TGTGCCAGCAGTTCCCCTAACACCGGGGAGCTGTTTTTT
.,few,TRBJ2-3,TRBV25-1,CASSELGHTPSTDTQYF,TGTGCCAGCAGTGAATTAGGGCATACACCTAGCACAGATACGCAGTATTTT
.,.,TRBJ2-3,TRBV5-4,CASSLVDQHPDTQYF,TGTGCCAGCAGCTTAGTAGACCAACACCCGGATACGCAGTATTTT
.,.,TRBJ2-2,TRBV4-2,CASSQLFGATGELFF,TGTGCCAGCAGCCAACTCTTCGGGGCTACCGGGGAGCTGTTTTTT
TRBD1,few,TRBJ2-5,TRBV13,CASSEGDRGQETQYF,TGTGCCAGCAGCGAAGGGGACAGGGGGCAAGAGACCCAGTACTTC
TRBD2,many,TRBJ2-1,TRBV28,CASSFPLAGGGNEQFF,TGTGCCAGCAGTTTCCCCCTAGCGGGAGGAGGGAATGAGCAGTTCTTC
.,many,TRBJ1-2,TRBV29-1,CSVDARRERGYGYTF,TGCAGCGTTGACGCCCGCAGGGAGAGAGGCTATGGCTACACCTTC
.,.,TRBJ1-4,TRBV5-1,CASSLDTGSNEKLFF,TGCGCCAGCAGCTTGGATACAGGGTCTAATGAAAAACTGTTTTTT
TRBD2,few,TRBJ2-1,TRBV20-1,CSGGDSGSTDEQFF,TGCAGTGGGGGGGATAGCGGGTCTACGGATGAGCAGTTCTTC
.,few,TRBJ1-2,TRBV29-1,CSVDRVLPNYGYTF,TGCAGCGTTGACCGGGTTTTACCGAACTATGGCTACACCTTC
.,many,TRBJ2-7,TRBV18,CASSPASGYEQYF,TGTGCCAGCTCACCTGCGAGTGGCTACGAGCAGTACTTC
TRBD1,few,TRBJ1-4,TRBV9,CASSKDTWTGIATNEKLFF,TGTGCCAGCAGCAAAGATACCTGGACAGGAATAGCAACTAATGAAAAACTGTTTTTT
.,many,TRBJ2-3,TRBV4-3,CASSQDSVRQGGDTQYF,TGCGCCAGCAGCCAAGATTCGGTGAGACAGGGAGGAGATACGCAGTATTTT
.,.,TRBJ2-3,TRBV30,CAWTIGDTQYF,TGTGCCTGGACCATTGGAGATACGCAGTATTTT
.,.,TRBJ2-3,TRBV7-2,CASSLDGDTQYF,TGTGCCAGCAGCTTAGATGGAGATACGCAGTATTTT
.,few,TRBJ2-7,TRBV30,CACSQGVSYEQYF,TGTGCCTGCTCACAAGGGGTCTCCTACGAGCAGTACTTC
.,.,TRBJ1-2,TRBV6-5,CATHKGLANYGYTF,TGTGCCACCCACAAAGGACTGGCCAACTATGGCTACACCTTC